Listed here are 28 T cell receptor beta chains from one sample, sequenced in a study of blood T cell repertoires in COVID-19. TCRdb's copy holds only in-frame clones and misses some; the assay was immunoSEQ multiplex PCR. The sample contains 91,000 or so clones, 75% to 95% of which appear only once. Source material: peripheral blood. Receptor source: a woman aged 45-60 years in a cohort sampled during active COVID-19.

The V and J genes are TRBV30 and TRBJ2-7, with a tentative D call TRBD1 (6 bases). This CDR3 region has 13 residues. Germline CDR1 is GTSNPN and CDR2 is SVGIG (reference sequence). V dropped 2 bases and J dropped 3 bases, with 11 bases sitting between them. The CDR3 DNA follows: TGTGCCTGGAGTTTATCAGGGGTCTACGAGCAGTACTTC. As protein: CAWSLSGVYEQYF.

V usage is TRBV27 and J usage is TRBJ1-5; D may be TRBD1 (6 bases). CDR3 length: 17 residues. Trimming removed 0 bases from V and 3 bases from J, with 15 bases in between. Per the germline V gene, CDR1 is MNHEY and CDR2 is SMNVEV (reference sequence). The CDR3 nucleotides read TGTGCCAGCAGTTTATCGGGGCGGGGGGCCCTCAATCAGCCCCAGCATTTT. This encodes CASSLSGRGALNQPQHF.

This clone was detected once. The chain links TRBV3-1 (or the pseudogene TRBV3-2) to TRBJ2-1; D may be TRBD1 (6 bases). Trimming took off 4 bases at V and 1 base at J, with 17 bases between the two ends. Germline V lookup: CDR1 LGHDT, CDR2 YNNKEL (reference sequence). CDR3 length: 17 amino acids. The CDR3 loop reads CASSLMGTGFSYNEQFF. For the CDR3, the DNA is TGTGCCAGCAGCCTCATGGGAACAGGGTTTTCCTACAATGAGCAGTTCTTC.

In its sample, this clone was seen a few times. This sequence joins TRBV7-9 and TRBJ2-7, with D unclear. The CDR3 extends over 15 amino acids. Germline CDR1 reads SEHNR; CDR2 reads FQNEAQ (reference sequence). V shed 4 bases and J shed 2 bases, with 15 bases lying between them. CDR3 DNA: TGTGCCAGCAGCTCTGCAGATGGCCCCCCCTACGAGCAGTACTTC. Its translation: CASSSADGPPYEQYF.

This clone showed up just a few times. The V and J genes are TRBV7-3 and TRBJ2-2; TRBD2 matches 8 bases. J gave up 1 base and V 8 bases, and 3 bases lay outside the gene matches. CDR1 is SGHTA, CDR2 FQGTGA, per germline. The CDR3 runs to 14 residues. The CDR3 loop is CASGLAGNTGELFF. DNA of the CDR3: TGTGCCAGCGGGCTAGCGGGGAACACCGGGGAGCTGTTTTTT.

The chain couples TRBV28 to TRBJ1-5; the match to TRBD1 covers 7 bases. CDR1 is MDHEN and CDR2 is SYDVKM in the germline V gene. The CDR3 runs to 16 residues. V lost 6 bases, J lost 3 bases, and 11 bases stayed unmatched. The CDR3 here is CASRRLGQADNQPQHF. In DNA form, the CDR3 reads TGTGCCAGCAGACGCCTCGGACAGGCCGACAATCAGCCCCAGCATTTT. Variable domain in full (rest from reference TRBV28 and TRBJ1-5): DVKVTQSSRYLVKRTGEKVFLECVQDMDHENMFWYRQDPGLGLRLIYFSYDVKMKEKGDIPEGYSVSREKKERFSLILESASTNQTSMYLCASRRLGQADNQPQHFGDGTRLSIL.

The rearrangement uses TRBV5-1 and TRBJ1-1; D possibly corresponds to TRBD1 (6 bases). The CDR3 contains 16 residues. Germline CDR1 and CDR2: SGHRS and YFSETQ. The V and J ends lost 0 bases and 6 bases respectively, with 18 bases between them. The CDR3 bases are TGCGCCAGCAGCTTGGGGATATTAAGGGACAAAGCTGAAGCTTTCTTT. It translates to CASSLGILRDKAEAFF.

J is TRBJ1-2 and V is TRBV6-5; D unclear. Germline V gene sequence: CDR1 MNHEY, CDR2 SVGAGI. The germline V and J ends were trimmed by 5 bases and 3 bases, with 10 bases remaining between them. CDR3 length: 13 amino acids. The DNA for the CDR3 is TGTGCCAGCAGTAGTGACACGGACTATGGCTACACCTTC. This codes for CASSSDTDYGYTF.

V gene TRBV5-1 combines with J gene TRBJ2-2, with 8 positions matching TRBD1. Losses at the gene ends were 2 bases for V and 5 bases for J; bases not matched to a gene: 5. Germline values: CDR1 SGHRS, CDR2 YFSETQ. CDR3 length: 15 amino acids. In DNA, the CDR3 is TGCGCCAGCAGCTTCCAGGGGGCGATGACCGGGGAGCTGTTTTTT. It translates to CASSFQGAMTGELFF.

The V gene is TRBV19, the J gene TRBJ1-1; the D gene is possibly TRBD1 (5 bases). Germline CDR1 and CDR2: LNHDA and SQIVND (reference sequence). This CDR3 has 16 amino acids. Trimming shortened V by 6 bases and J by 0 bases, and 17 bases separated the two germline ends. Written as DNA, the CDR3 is TGTGCCAGTAGCACCCGGGACTCCGGGGTGAACACTGAAGCTTTCTTT. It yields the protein CASSTRDSGVNTEAFF.

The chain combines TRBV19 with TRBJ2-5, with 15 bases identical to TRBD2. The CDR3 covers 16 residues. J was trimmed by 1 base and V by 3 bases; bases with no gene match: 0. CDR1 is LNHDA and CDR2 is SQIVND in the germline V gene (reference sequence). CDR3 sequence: CASSMGLAGGQETQYF. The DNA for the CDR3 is TGTGCCAGTAGTATGGGACTAGCGGGGGGCCAAGAGACCCAGTACTTC.

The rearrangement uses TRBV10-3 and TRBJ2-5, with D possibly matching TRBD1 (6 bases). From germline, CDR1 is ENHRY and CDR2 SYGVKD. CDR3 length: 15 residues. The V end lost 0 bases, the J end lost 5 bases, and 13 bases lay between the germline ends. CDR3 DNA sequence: TGTGCCATCAGTGAGTCGGTACAGGGTGGGGAGACCCAGTACTTC. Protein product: CAISESVQGGETQYF.

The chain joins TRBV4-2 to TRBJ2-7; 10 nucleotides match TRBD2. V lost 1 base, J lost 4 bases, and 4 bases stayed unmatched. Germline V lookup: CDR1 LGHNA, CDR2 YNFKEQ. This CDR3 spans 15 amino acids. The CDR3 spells CASSQGSGRAYEQYF. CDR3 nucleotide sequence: TGTGCCAGCAGCCAAGGGAGCGGGAGGGCGTACGAGCAGTACTTC.

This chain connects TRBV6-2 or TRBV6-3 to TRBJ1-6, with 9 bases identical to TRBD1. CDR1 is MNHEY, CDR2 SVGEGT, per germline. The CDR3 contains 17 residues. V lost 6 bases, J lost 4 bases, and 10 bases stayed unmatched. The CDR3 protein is CASSPGQGPHYNSPLHF. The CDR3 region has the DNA TGTGCCAGCAGCCCGGGACAGGGCCCTCATTATAATTCACCCCTCCACTTT.

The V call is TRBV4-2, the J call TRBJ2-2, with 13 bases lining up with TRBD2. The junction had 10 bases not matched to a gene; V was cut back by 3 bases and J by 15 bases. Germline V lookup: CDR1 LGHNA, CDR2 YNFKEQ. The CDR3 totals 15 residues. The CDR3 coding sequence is TGTGCCAGCAGCCACGGACTAGCGGGAGCCCCCGTTATGTTTTTT. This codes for CASSHGLAGAPVMFF.

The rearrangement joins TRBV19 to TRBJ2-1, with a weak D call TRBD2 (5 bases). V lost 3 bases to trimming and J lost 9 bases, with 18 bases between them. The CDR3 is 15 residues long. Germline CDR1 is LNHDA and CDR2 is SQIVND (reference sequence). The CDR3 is CASSIDGKWFGEQFF. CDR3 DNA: TGTGCCAGTAGTATTGACGGGAAGTGGTTCGGTGAGCAGTTCTTC.

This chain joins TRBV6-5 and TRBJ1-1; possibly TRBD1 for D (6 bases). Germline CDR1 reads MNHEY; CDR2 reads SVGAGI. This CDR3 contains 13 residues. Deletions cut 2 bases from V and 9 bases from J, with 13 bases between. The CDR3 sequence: CASSYPRDTQAFF. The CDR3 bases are TGTGCCAGCAGTTACCCCCGGGACACCCAAGCTTTCTTT.

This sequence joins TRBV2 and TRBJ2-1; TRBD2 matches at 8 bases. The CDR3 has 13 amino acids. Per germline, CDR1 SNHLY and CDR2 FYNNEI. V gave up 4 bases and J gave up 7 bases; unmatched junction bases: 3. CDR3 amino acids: CASSVERENEQFF. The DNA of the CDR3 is TGTGCCAGCAGTGTGGAGCGGGAGAATGAGCAGTTCTTC.

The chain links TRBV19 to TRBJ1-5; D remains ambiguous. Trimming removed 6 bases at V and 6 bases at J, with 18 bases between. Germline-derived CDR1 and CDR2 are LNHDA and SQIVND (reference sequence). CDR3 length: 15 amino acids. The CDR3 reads CASRNSARGVQPQHF. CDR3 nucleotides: TGTGCCAGTAGAAACTCCGCCCGGGGAGTTCAGCCCCAGCATTTT.

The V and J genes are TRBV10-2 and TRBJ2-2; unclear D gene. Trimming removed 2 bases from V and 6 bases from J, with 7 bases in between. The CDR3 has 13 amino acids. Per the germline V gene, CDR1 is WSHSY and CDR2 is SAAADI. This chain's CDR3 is CASSEQAPGELFF. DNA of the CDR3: TGCGCCAGCAGTGAGCAGGCCCCCGGGGAGCTGTTTTTT.

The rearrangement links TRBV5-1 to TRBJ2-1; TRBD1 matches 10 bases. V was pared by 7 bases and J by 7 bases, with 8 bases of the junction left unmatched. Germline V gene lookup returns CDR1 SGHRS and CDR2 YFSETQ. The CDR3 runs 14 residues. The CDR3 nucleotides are TGCGCCAGCGTTCCGGGACAGGGGTATAATGAGCAGTTCTTC. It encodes CASVPGQGYNEQFF.

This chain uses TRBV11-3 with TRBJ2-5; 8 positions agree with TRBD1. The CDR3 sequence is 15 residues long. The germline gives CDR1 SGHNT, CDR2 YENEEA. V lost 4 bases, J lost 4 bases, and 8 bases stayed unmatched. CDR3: CASSYNRGAGETQYF. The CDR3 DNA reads TGTGCCAGCAGCTACAACAGGGGGGCGGGAGAGACCCAGTACTTC.

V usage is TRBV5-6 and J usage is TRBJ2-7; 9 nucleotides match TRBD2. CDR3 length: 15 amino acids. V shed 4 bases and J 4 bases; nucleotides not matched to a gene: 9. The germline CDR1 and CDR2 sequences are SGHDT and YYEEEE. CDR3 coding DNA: TGTGCCAGCAGCCCGATGCGGGAGGGAGGTTACGAGCAGTACTTC. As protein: CASSPMREGGYEQYF.

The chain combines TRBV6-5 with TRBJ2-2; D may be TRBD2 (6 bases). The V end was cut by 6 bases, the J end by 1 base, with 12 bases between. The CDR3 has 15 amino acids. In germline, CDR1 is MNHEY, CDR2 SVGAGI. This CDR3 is CASRSGSGNTGELFF. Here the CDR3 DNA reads TGTGCCAGCAGGAGTGGTAGCGGGAACACCGGGGAGCTGTTTTTT.

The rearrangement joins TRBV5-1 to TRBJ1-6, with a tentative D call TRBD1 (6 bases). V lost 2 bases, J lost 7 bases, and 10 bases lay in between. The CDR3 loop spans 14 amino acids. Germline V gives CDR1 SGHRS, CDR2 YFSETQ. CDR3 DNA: TGCGCCAGCAGCTTTGGACAGTTAAATTCACCCCTCCACTTT. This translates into CASSFGQLNSPLHF.

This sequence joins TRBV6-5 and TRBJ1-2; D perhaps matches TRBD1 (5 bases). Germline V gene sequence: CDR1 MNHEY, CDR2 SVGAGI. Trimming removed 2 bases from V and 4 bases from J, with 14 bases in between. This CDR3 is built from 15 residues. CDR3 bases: TGTGCCAGCAGTTACGCCTTGACAGCGGGCTATGGCTACACCTTC. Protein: CASSYALTAGYGYTF.

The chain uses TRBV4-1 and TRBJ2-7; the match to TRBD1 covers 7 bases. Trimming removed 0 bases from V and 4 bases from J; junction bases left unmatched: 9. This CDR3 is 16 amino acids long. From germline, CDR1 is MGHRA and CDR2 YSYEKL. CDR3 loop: CASSQDSDRLSYEQYF. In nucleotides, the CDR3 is TGCGCCAGCAGCCAAGATTCGGACAGGCTTAGTTACGAGCAGTACTTC.

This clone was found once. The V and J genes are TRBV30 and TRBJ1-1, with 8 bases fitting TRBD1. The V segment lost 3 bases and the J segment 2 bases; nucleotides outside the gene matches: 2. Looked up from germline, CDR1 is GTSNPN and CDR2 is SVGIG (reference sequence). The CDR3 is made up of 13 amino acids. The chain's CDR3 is CAWRGTGNTEAFF. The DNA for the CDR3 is TGTGCCTGGAGGGGGACAGGAAACACTGAAGCTTTCTTT.